The 27 T cell receptor beta chains below all came from one sample that was sequenced in a study of PD-L1 blockade in urothelial cancer. As for time point: pretreatment peripheral blood. Generated by immunoSEQ multiplex PCR, the TCRdb table keeps only in-frame clones and is missing some. There are about 87,000 clones in the sample; roughly 84% occur only once, and around 2% lies in the top ten. The sequencing here drew on PBMCs, taken around atezolizumab (anti-PD-L1) treatment. All receptors come from a man aged 55-75 years with urothelial cancer.

The J gene is TRBJ1-5, the V gene TRBV18; D may be TRBD1 (5 bases). The germline V and J ends were trimmed by 5 bases and 4 bases, with 18 bases remaining between them. CDR3 length equals 16 residues. Germline CDR1 reads KGHSH; CDR2 reads LQKENI. As DNA, the CDR3 is TGTGCCAGCTCAACCAAGGGGCGCGGTGGAAATCAGCCCCAGCATTTT. Residues: CASSTKGRGGNQPQHF. Using reference TRBV18 and TRBJ1-5 for the parts outside the CDR3, the full variable domain is NAGVMQNPRHLVRRRGQEARLRCSPMKGHSHVYWYRQLPEEGLKFMVYLQKENIIDESGMPKERFSAEFPKEGPSILRIQQVVRGDSAAYFCASSTKGRGGNQPQHFGDGTRLSIL.

The V call is TRBV7-2, the J call TRBJ2-1, with 8 bases aligning to TRBD1. This CDR3 has 15 residues. Losses at the gene ends were 5 bases for V and 3 bases for J; bases not matched to a gene: 6. Germline V gene sequence: CDR1 SGHTA, CDR2 FQGNSA. CDR3 amino acids: CASSPTGASYNEQFF. The CDR3 nucleotides read TGTGCCAGCAGCCCGACAGGGGCTAGCTACAATGAGCAGTTCTTC.

The table lists this clone with a count of one. CDR3 nucleotides: TGCGCCAGCAGCTTCGCCTGGACAGGGAATGCGGATACGCAGTATTTT. Translated, it gives CASSFAWTGNADTQYF. V gene TRBV5-1 combines with J gene TRBJ2-3; TRBD1 agrees at 8 bases. The CDR3 runs 16 residues. Looked up from germline, CDR1 is SGHRS and CDR2 is YFSETQ. The V segment lost 2 bases and the J segment 6 bases; nucleotides outside the gene matches: 11.

The DNA of the CDR3 is TGCAGCGTTGCACAGGGGGCAAGCAATCAGCCCCAGCATTTT. Translated: CSVAQGASNQPQHF. J is TRBJ1-5 and V is TRBV29-1, with 9 bases aligning to TRBD1. The CDR3 has 14 amino acids. The V segment lost 4 bases and the J segment 1 base; nucleotides outside the gene matches: 2. CDR1 and CDR2 (germline): SQVTM, ANQGSEA.

The V gene is TRBV11-2, the J gene TRBJ1-1; 7 positions agree with TRBD1. The germline V gene has CDR1 SGHAT and CDR2 FQNNGV. V shed 7 bases, J shed 4 bases, and the junction held 9 bases outside the gene matches. The CDR3 is made up of 14 amino acids. In nucleotides, the CDR3 is TGTGCCAGCATCCAGGGGGATTCCCCCACTGAAGCTTTCTTT. Protein product: CASIQGDSPTEAFF.

This clone has a single count. The chain has TRBV30 and TRBJ2-7; D is ambiguous. Germline lookup yields CDR1 GTSNPN and CDR2 SVGIG (reference sequence). The CDR3 contains 11 residues. Trimming left V 1 base short and J 6 bases short, with 7 bases between. Here the CDR3 DNA reads TGTGCCTGGAGTGCTACAGTCGAGCAGTACTTC. Protein: CAWSATVEQYF.

The chain joins TRBV10-1 to TRBJ2-2; possibly TRBD1 for D (5 bases). Trimming took off 3 bases at V and 6 bases at J, with 26 bases between the two ends. The CDR3 sequence is 19 residues long. In germline, CDR1 is WNHNN, CDR2 SYGVQD (reference sequence). CDR3 loop: CASSEVYRPTGSGPGELFF. The CDR3 DNA sequence: TGCGCCAGCAGTGAAGTCTACAGGCCAACCGGGTCGGGTCCCGGGGAGCTGTTTTTT.

This rearrangement joins TRBV7-9 to TRBJ2-2; TRBD2 matches 8 bases. CDR1 is SEHNR and CDR2 is FQNEAQ in the germline V gene (reference sequence). The junction had 5 bases not matched to a gene; V was cut back by 7 bases and J by 4 bases. CDR3 size: 14 residues. Written as DNA, the CDR3 is TGTGCCAGCATCGGGGGGGTCGGCACCGGGGAGCTGTTTTTT. It specifies CASIGGVGTGELFF.

The V and J genes are TRBV6-5 and TRBJ1-2, with D maybe TRBD1 (6 bases). The V end was cut by 6 bases, the J end by 7 bases, with 15 bases between. The CDR3 totals 13 residues. CDR1 MNHEY and CDR2 SVGAGI come from the germline V gene. The CDR3 loop is CASREQGPFGYTF. For the CDR3, the DNA is TGTGCCAGCAGGGAACAGGGTCCCTTTGGCTACACCTTC.

The rearrangement joins TRBV10-2 to TRBJ1-6, with 8 bases matching TRBD1. The germline gives CDR1 WSHSY, CDR2 SAAADI. V lost 0 bases, J lost 11 bases, and 3 bases stayed unmatched. The CDR3 sequence is 14 residues long. DNA of the CDR3: TGCGCCAGCAGTGAGTCCCAGGGGGCCACACCCCTCCACTTT. It is translated as CASSESQGATPLHF.

The gene calls are TRBV7-9 and TRBJ2-1, with D hard to call. The V and J ends lost 4 bases and 9 bases respectively, with 10 bases between them. The CDR3 is 12 amino acids. In germline, CDR1 is SEHNR, CDR2 FQNEAQ (reference sequence). CDR3 DNA sequence: TGTGCCAGCAGCTACCGAGAGATTGAGCAGTTCTTC. Its protein is CASSYREIEQFF.

The chain couples TRBV5-4 to TRBJ2-2; D call uncertain. This CDR3 spans 15 amino acids. V lost 0 bases, J lost 1 base, and 7 bases lay in between. CDR1 SGHNT and CDR2 YYREEE come from the germline V gene (reference sequence). The CDR3 DNA reads as TGTGCCAGCAGCTTGGAAAACAGGAACACCGGGGAGCTGTTTTTT. The encoded protein is CASSLENRNTGELFF. Filled out from reference TRBV5-4 and TRBJ2-2, the complete variable domain reads ETGVTQSPTHLIKTRGQQVTLRCSSQSGHNTVSWYQQALGQGPQFIFQYYREEENGRGNFPPRFSGLQFPNYSSELNVNALELDDSALYLCASSLENRNTGELFFGEGSRLTVL.

The V call is TRBV12-5, the J call TRBJ1-2; the D is unclear. The CDR3 contains 14 residues. Between the trimmed V and J ends, which lost 0 bases and 2 bases, there was a span of 7 bases. Germline loops: CDR1 LGHNT, CDR2 FRNRAP. The CDR3 reads CASGLVPANYGYTF. Here the CDR3 DNA reads TGTGCTAGTGGTTTGGTACCAGCGAACTATGGCTACACCTTC. The full variable domain, in which reference TRBV12-5 and TRBJ1-2 provide the parts outside the CDR3, is DARVTQTPRHKVTEMGQEVTMRCQPILGHNTVFWYRQTMMQGLELLAYFRNRAPLDDSGMPKDRFSAEMPDATLATLKIQPSEPRDSAVYFCASGLVPANYGYTFGSGTRLTVV.

The chain employs TRBV28 and TRBJ1-4; TRBD1 aligns across 7 bases. V was pared by 7 bases and J by 6 bases, with 14 bases of the junction left unmatched. This CDR3 has 16 residues. CDR1 MDHEN and CDR2 SYDVKM come from the germline V gene. The CDR3 coding sequence is TGTGCCAGCACCCAAGGGGGCGCGGATGGGGATGAAAAACTGTTTTTT. Amino acids: CASTQGGADGDEKLFF.

This chain links TRBV28 with TRBJ2-5, with D possibly being TRBD1 (6 bases). Germline V gene sequence: CDR1 MDHEN, CDR2 SYDVKM. The CDR3 contains 16 residues. Between the trimmed V and J ends, which lost 2 bases and 0 bases, there was a span of 13 bases. CDR3 loop: CASSLAGALNQETQYF. The CDR3 DNA reads TGTGCCAGCAGTTTAGCAGGGGCGCTAAACCAAGAGACCCAGTACTTC.

The chain employs TRBV30 and TRBJ2-7; no definite D call. V lost 0 bases and J lost 4, with 7 bases in between. Germline V lookup: CDR1 GTSNPN, CDR2 SVGIG (reference sequence). The CDR3 is 12 residues long. The CDR3 DNA reads TGTGCCTGGAGTGTAACCAGATACGAGCAGTACTTC. Amino acid sequence: CAWSVTRYEQYF.

The chain couples TRBV7-2 to TRBJ1-2; D call uncertain. The CDR3 loop spans 14 amino acids. The V end lost 1 base, the J end lost 6 bases, and 12 bases lay between the germline ends. From germline, CDR1 is SGHTA and CDR2 FQGNSA. CDR3 bases: TGTGCCAGCAGCTTAGGACAAACCAAAAATGGCTACACCTTC. As protein: CASSLGQTKNGYTF.

The chain joins TRBV6-1 to TRBJ2-3; TRBD2 matches at 8 bases. Germline values: CDR1 MNHNS, CDR2 SASEGT. After removal of 1 base from V and 11 bases from J, the junction contained 11 bases not matched to a gene. The CDR3 runs 15 residues. The chain's CDR3 is CASSEGRAGGLKQYF. CDR3 DNA sequence: TGTGCCAGCAGTGAAGGACGGGCGGGGGGCCTTAAGCAGTATTTT.

The genes are TRBV4-1 and TRBJ2-1, with D tentatively TRBD2 (6 bases). This CDR3 region has 14 residues. V gave up 4 bases and J gave up 7 bases, with 14 bases separating them. Per the germline V gene, CDR1 is MGHRA and CDR2 is YSYEKL. The CDR3: CASSPLTSWNEQFF. CDR3 bases: TGCGCCAGCAGCCCGTTGACTAGTTGGAATGAGCAGTTCTTC.

The V and J genes are TRBV19 and TRBJ1-5; TRBD1 agrees at 7 bases. The V segment lost 5 bases and the J segment 2 bases; nucleotides outside the gene matches: 6. Germline values: CDR1 LNHDA, CDR2 SQIVND (reference sequence). The length of the CDR3 is 15 residues. The CDR3, as DNA: TGTGCCAGTAGTGTCAGACAGGGCGGCAATCAGCCCCAGCATTTT. Protein product: CASSVRQGGNQPQHF.

A remark on this clone: At one of its ends the junction is not consistent with the germline gene, which may arise from a read error. This sample includes further DNA sequences coding for the same CDR3. This chain joins TRBV10-1 and TRBJ1-2; a weak D match, TRBD1 (6 bases). CDR1 is WNHNN, CDR2 SYGVQD, per germline (reference sequence). The CDR3 length is 14 residues. CDR3 loop: CASSESGTSYGYTF. The CDR3 DNA sequence: TGCGCCAGCAGCGAGTCAGGGACATCCTATGGCTACACCTTC.

The CDR3: CASSLDPAGNTIYF. The CDR3 nucleotides are TGCGCCAGCAGCTTGGACCCAGCTGGAAACACCATATATTTT. V and J are TRBV5-1 and TRBJ1-3; D gene unclear. CDR1 SGHRS and CDR2 YFSETQ come from the germline V gene. The CDR3 has 14 residues. V dropped 0 bases and J dropped 2 bases, with 6 bases sitting between them. Filled out from reference TRBV5-1 and TRBJ1-3, the complete variable domain reads KAGVTQTPRYLIKTRGQQVTLSCSPISGHRSVSWYQQTPGQGLQFLFEYFSETQRNKGNFPGRFSGRQFSNSRSEMNVSTLELGDSALYLCASSLDPAGNTIYFGEGSWLTVV.

The chain couples TRBV19 to TRBJ2-1, with 7 bases lining up with TRBD2. Unmatched junction bases numbered 9, after V lost 3 bases and J lost 10 bases. Germline V gene data show CDR1 as LNHDA and CDR2 as SQIVND (reference sequence). The length of the CDR3 is 14 residues. In nucleotides, the CDR3 is TGTGCCAGTAGTATTATGGGGGGAGGGGACGAGCAGTTCTTC. Amino acid sequence: CASSIMGGGDEQFF.

CDR3 DNA: TGTGCCAGCAGCCAAGGGGGACTAGCGGGCTACGAGCAGTACTTC. Amino acid sequence: CASSQGGLAGYEQYF. The V and J genes are TRBV4-2 and TRBJ2-7, with 12 bases matching TRBD2. V gave up 1 base and J gave up 3 bases; unmatched junction bases: 1. The CDR3 covers 15 residues. The germline V gene has CDR1 LGHNA and CDR2 YNFKEQ.

This sequence joins TRBV28 and TRBJ2-7, with 13 bases aligning to TRBD2. CDR1 is MDHEN and CDR2 is SYDVKM in the germline V gene. The CDR3 consists of 15 residues. V trimming: 6 bases; J trimming: 3 bases; junction bases outside the gene matches: 5. CDR3 protein: CASSPGLAGNYEQYF. In DNA form, the CDR3 reads TGTGCCAGCAGCCCGGGACTAGCGGGAAACTACGAGCAGTACTTC.

The genes are TRBV9 and TRBJ1-6, with 8 bases aligning to TRBD1. Unmatched junction bases numbered 2, after V lost 2 bases and J lost 10 bases. This CDR3 comprises 13 residues. Germline V CDR1 and CDR2: SGDLS, YYNGEE. CDR3 DNA: TGTGCCAGCAGCGTGAACAGGGGGTCACCCCTCCACTTT. This sequence encodes CASSVNRGSPLHF.

This clone appeared once. The CDR3 DNA is TGTGCCAGCAGCGTGGACAGTGCAACTAATGAAAAACTGTTTTTT. Its translation: CASSVDSATNEKLFF. The V gene is TRBV7-2, the J gene TRBJ1-4; weak D call: TRBD1 (6 bases). V dropped 5 bases and J dropped 0 bases, with 10 bases sitting between them. Per the germline V gene, CDR1 is SGHTA and CDR2 is FQGNSA. CDR3 length: 15 residues.